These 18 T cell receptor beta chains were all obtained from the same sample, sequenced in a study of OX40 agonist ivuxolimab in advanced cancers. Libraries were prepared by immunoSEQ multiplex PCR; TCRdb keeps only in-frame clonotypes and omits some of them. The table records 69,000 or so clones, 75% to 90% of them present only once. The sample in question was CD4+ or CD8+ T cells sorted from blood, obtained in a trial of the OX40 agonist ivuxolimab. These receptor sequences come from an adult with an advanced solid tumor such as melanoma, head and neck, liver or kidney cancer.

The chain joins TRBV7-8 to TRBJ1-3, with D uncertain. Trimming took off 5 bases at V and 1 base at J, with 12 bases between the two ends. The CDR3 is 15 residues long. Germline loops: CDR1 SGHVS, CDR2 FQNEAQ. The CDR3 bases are TGTGCCAGCAGCGCGCATAGTTCGTCTGGAAACACCATATATTTT. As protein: CASSAHSSSGNTIYF. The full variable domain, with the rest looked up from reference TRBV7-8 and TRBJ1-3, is GAGVSQSPRYKVAKRGQDVALRCDPISGHVSLFWYQQALGQGPEFLTYFQNEAQLDKSGLPSDRFFAERPEGSVSTLKIQRTQQEDSAVYLCASSAHSSSGNTIYFGEGSWLTVV.

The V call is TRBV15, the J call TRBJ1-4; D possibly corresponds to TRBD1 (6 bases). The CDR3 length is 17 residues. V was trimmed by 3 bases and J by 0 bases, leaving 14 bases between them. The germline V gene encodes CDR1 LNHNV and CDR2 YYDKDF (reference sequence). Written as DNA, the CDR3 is TGTGCCACCAGCAGCGACAGGATACCCACAACTAATGAAAAACTGTTTTTT. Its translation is CATSSDRIPTTNEKLFF. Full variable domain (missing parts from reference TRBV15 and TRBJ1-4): DAMVIQNPRYQVTQFGKPVTLSCSQTLNHNVMYWYQQKSSQAPKLLFHYYDKDFNNEADTPDNFQSRRPNTSFCFLDIRSPGLGDTAMYLCATSSDRIPTTNEKLFFGSGTQLSVL.

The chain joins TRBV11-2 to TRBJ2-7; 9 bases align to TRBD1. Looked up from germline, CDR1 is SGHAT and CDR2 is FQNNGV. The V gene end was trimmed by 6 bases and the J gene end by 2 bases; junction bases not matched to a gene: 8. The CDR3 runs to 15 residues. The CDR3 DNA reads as TGTGCCAGCAGACGGAGGGACAGGGATACCTACGAGCAGTACTTC. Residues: CASRRRDRDTYEQYF.

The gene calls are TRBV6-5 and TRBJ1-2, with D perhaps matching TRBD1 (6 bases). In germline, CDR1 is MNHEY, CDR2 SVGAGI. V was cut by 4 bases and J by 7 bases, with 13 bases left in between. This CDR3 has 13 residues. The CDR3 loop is CASSWGQGGGYTF. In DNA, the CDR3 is TGTGCCAGCAGTTGGGGCCAAGGGGGTGGCTACACCTTC.

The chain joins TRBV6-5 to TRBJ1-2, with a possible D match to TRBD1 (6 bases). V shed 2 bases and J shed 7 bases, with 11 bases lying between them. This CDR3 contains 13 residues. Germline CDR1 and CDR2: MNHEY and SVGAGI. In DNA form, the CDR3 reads TGTGCCAGCAGTTACGGGCAGGGGACTGGCTACACCTTC. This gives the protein CASSYGQGTGYTF.

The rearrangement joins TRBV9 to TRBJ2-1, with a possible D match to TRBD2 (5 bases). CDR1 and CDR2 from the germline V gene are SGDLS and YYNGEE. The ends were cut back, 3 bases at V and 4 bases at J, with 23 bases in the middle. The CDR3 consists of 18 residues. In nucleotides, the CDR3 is TGTGCCAGCAGCGGAGTACTCAGCGGCCGGTGGGCTTACAATGAGCAGTTCTTC. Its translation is CASSGVLSGRWAYNEQFF. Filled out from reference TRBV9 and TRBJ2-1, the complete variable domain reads DSGVTQTPKHLITATGQRVTLRCSPRSGDLSVYWYQQSLDQGLQFLIQYYNGEERAKGNILERFSAQQFPDLHSELNLSSLELGDSALYFCASSGVLSGRWAYNEQFFGPGTRLTVL.

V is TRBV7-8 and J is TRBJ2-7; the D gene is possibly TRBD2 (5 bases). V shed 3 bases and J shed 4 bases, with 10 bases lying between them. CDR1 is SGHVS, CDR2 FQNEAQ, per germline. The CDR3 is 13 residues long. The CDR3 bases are TGTGCCAGCAGCTTCGGACGACTATACGAGCAGTACTTC. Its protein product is CASSFGRLYEQYF.

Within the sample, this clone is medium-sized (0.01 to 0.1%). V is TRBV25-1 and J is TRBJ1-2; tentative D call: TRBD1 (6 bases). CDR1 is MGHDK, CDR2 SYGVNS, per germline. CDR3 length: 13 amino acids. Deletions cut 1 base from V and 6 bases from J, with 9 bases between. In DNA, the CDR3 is TGTGCCAGCAGTGAATTTGGGGGCCATGGCTACACCTTC. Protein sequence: CASSEFGGHGYTF.

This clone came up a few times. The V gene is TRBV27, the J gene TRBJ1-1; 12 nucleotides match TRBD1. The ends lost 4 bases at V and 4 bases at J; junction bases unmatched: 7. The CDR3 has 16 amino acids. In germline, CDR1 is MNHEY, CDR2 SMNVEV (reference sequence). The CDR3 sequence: CASSSRDRGLGTEAFF. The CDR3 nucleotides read TGTGCCAGCAGTTCCCGGGACAGGGGGCTCGGCACTGAAGCTTTCTTT.

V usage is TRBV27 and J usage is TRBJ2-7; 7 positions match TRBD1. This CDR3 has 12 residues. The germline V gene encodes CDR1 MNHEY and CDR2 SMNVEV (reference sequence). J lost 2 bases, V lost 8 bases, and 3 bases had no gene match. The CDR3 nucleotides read TGTGCCAGCCGGGACAGCCCCTACGAGCAGTACTTC. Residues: CASRDSPYEQYF.

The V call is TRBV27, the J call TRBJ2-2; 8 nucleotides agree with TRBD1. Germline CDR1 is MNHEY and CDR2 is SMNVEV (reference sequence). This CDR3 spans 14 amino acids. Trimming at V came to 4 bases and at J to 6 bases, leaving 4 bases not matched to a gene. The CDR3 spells CASSSTGAPGELFF. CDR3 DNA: TGTGCCAGCAGTTCGACAGGGGCCCCCGGGGAGCTGTTTTTT.

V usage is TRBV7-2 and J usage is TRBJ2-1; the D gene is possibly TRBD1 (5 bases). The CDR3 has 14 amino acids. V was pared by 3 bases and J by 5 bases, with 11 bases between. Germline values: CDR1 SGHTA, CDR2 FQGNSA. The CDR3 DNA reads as TGTGCCAGCAGCTTTGGGGCCGCGGACAATGAGCAGTTCTTC. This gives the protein CASSFGAADNEQFF.

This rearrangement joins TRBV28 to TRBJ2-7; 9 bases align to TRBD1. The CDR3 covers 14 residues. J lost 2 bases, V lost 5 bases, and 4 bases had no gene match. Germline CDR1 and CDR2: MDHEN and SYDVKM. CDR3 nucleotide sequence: TGTGCCAGCAGTGCCGGGACAGGGACCTACGAGCAGTACTTC. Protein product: CASSAGTGTYEQYF.

CDR3 loop: CAWSKIQGGTEAFF. CDR3 bases: TGTGCCTGGAGTAAAATACAGGGGGGCACTGAAGCTTTCTTT. The genes are TRBV30 and TRBJ1-1, with TRBD1 identical over 8 bases. Trimming cost V 2 bases and J 4 bases; bases outside gene matches: 6. The CDR3 consists of 14 residues. Looked up from germline, CDR1 is GTSNPN and CDR2 is SVGIG (reference sequence).

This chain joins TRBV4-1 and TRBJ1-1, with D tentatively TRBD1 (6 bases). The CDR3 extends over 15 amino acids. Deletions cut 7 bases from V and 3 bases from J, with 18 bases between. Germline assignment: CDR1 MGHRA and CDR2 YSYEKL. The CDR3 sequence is CASTLIQGRDTEAFF. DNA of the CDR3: TGCGCCAGCACCCTCATACAGGGCCGAGACACTGAAGCTTTCTTT.

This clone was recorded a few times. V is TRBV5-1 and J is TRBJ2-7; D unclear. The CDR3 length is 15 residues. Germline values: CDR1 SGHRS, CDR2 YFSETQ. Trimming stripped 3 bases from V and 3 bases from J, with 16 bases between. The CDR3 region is CASSYNEYGNYEQYF. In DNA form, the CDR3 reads TGCGCCAGCAGCTACAATGAATACGGTAACTACGAGCAGTACTTC.

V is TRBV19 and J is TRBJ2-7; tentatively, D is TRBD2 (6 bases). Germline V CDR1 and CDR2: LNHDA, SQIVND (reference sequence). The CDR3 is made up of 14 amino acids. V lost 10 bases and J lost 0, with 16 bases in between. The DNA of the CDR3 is TGTGCCACCCGGGACCCCGGGAGCTCCTACGAGCAGTACTTC. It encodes CATRDPGSSYEQYF.

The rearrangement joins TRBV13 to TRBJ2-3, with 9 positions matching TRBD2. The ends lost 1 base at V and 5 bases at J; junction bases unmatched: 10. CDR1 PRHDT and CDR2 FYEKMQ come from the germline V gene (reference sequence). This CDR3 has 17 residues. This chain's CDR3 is CASSLVPRGGPGDTQYF. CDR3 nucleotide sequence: TGTGCCAGCAGCTTAGTTCCGCGGGGGGGCCCTGGAGATACGCAGTATTTT.